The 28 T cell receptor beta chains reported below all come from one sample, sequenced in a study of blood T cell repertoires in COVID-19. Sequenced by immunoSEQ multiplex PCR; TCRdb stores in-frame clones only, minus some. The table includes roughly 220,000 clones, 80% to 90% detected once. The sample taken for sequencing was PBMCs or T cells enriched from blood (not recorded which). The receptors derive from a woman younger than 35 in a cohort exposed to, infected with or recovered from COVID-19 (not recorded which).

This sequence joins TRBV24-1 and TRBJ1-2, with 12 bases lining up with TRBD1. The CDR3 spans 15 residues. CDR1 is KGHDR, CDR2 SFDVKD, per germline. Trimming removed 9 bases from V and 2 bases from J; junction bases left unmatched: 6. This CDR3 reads CATQAGTGGNYGYTF. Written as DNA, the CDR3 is TGTGCCACCCAGGCCGGGACAGGGGGCAACTATGGCTACACCTTC.

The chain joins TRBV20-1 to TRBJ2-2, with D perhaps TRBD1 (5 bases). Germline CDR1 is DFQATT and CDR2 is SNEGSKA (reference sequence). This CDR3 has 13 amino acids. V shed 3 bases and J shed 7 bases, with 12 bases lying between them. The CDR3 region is CSASKGRGGELFF. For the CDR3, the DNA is TGCAGTGCTAGTAAGGGGCGAGGCGGGGAGCTGTTTTTT.

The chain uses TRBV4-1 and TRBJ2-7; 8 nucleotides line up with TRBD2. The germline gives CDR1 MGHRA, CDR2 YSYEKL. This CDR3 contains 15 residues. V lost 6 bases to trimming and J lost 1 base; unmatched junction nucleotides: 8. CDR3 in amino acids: CASRRWAGGSYEQYF. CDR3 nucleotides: TGCGCCAGCAGGCGTTGGGCGGGGGGATCCTACGAGCAGTACTTC.

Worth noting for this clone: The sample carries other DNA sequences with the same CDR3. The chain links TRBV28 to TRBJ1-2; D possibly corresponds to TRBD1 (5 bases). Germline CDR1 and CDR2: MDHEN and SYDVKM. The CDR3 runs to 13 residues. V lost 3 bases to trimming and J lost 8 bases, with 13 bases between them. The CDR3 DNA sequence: TGTGCCAGCAGTTTTCAAGGGGCGCTCGGCTACACCTTC. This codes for CASSFQGALGYTF.

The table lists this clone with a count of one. The CDR3 sequence: CASTQPGVYTEAFF. As DNA, the CDR3 is TGTGCCAGCACCCAACCGGGGGTGTACACTGAAGCTTTCTTT. The rearrangement joins TRBV6-5 to TRBJ1-1, with a tentative D call TRBD1 (5 bases). The germline V and J ends were trimmed by 7 bases and 3 bases, with 15 bases remaining between them. The CDR3 contains 14 residues. Per the germline V gene, CDR1 is MNHEY and CDR2 is SVGAGI.

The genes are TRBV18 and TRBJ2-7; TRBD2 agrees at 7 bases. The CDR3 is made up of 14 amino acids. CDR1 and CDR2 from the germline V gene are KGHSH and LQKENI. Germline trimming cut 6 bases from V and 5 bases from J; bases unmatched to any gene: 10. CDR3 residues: CASSGLDGGNEQYF. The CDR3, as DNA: TGTGCCAGCTCCGGACTAGACGGGGGAAACGAGCAGTACTTC.

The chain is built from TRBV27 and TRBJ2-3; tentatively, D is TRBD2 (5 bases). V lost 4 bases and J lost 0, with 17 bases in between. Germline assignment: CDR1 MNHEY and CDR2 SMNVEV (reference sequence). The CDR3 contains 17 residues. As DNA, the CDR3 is TGTGCCAGCAGTTCCGATATAGGGAGCTGGAGCACAGATACGCAGTATTTT. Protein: CASSSDIGSWSTDTQYF.

The CDR3 DNA follows: TGTGCCAGCAGCCAAGAGGCCGGGGTTGGAAACACCATATATTTT. Protein: CASSQEAGVGNTIYF. V and J are TRBV3-1 (or the pseudogene TRBV3-2) and TRBJ1-3; D not certain. The CDR3 runs to 15 residues. Trimming left V 0 bases short and J 3 bases short, with 9 bases between. Germline V lookup: CDR1 LGHDT, CDR2 YNNKEL (reference sequence).

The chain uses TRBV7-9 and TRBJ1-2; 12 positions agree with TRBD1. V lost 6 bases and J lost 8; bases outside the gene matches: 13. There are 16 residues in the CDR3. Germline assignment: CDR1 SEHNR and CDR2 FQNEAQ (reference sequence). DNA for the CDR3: TGTGCCAGCAGAGACCGCCGGGACAGGGGGCGGTCGGGCTACACCTTC. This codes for CASRDRRDRGRSGYTF.

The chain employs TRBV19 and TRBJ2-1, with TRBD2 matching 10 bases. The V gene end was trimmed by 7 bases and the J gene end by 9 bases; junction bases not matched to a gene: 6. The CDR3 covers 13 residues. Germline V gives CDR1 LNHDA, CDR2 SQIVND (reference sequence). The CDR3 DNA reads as TGTGCCAGTAAAGGAGCGGGAGGGCGTGAGCAGTTCTTC. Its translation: CASKGAGGREQFF.

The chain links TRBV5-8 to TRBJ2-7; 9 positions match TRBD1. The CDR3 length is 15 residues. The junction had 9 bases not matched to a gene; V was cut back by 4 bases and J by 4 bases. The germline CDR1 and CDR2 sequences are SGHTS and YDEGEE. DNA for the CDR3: TGTGCCAGCAGCCCCTGGGACAGGGTAACATACGAGCAGTACTTC. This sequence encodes CASSPWDRVTYEQYF.

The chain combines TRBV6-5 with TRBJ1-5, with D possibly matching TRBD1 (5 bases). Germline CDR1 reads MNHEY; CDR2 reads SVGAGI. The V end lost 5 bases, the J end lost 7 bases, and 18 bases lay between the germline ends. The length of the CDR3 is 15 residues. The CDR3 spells CASSIRRQGAQPQHF. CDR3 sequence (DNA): TGTGCCAGCAGTATTCGCAGGCAAGGGGCACAGCCCCAGCATTTT.

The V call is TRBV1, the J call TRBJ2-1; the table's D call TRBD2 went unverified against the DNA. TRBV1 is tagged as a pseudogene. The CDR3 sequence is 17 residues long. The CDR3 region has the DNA TGCACCAGCAGCCAAGACTCCCGAACTAGCGGGTACAATGAGCAGTTCTTC. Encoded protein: CTSSQDSRTSGYNEQFF.

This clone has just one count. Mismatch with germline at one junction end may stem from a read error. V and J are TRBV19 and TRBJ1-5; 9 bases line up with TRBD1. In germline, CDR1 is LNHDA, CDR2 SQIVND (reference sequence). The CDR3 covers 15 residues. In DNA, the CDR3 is TGTGCCAGTGGTATCCGGGACAGGGTCAATCAGCCCCAGCATTTT. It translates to CASGIRDRVNQPQHF.

The CDR3 loop reads CASSNPGQMNTEAFF. For the CDR3, the DNA is TGTGCCAGCAGCAACCCGGGACAGATGAACACTGAAGCTTTCTTT. This rearrangement joins TRBV21-1 to TRBJ1-1; the table's D call of TRBD1 was not tested on the DNA. TRBV21-1 is a listed pseudogene. The CDR3 consists of 15 residues.

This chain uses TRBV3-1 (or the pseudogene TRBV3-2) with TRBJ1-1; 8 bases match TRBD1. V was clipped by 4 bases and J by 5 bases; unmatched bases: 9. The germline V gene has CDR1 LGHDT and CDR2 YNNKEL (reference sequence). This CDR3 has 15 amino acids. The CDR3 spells CASSPTGGGLTEAFF. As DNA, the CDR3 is TGTGCCAGCAGCCCTACAGGGGGAGGTTTGACTGAAGCTTTCTTT.

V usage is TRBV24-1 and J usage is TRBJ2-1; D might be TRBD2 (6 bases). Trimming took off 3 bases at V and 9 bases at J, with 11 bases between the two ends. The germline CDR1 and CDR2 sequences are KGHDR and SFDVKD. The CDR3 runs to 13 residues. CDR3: CATSDAGGREQFF. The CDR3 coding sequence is TGTGCCACCAGTGATGCCGGGGGTCGTGAGCAGTTCTTC.

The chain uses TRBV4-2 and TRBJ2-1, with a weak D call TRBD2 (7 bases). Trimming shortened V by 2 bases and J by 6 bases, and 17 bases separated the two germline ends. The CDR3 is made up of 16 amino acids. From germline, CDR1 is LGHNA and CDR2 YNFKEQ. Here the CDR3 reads CASSQRGGAERNEQFF. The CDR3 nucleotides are TGTGCCAGCAGCCAAAGGGGGGGGGCTGAACGCAATGAGCAGTTCTTC.

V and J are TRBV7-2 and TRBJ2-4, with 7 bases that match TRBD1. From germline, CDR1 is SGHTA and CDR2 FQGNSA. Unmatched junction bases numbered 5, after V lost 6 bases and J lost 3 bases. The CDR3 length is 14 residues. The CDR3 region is CASSRQGSKNIQYF. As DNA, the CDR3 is TGTGCCAGCAGTCGACAGGGCAGCAAAAACATTCAGTACTTC.

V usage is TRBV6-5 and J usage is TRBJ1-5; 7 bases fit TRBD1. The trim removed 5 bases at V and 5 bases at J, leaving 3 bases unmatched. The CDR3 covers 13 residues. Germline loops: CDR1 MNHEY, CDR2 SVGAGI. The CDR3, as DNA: TGTGCCAGCAGTCCAACAGGGGATCAGCCCCAGCATTTT. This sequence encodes CASSPTGDQPQHF.

The CDR3 DNA sequence: TGTGCCAGCAGTGAAGCTCCAGGGTTTGCCTATGGCTACACCTTC. This codes for CASSEAPGFAYGYTF. The chain is built from TRBV6-1 and TRBJ1-2; maybe TRBD1 (5 bases). Germline CDR1 is MNHNS and CDR2 is SASEGT. This CDR3 is built from 15 residues. V gave up 0 bases and J gave up 4 bases, with 12 bases separating them.

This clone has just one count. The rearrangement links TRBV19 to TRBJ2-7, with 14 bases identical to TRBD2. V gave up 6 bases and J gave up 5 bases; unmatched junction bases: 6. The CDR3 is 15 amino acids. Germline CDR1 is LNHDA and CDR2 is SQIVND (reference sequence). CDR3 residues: CASRSGLAGVNEQYF. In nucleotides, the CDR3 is TGTGCCAGTAGATCGGGACTAGCGGGAGTTAACGAGCAGTACTTC.

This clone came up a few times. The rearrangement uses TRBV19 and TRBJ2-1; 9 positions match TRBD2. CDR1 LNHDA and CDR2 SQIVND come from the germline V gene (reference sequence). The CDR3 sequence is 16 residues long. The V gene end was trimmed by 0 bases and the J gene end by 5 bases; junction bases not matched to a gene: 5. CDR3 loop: CASSIDAGGYHNEQFF. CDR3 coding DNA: TGTGCCAGTAGTATAGACGCGGGAGGGTACCACAATGAGCAGTTCTTC.

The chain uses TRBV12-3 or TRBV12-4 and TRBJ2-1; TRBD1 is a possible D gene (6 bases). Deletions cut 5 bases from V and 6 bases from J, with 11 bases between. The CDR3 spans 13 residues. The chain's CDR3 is CASSQTGSNEQFF. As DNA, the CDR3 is TGTGCCAGCAGTCAGACAGGCAGCAATGAGCAGTTCTTC.

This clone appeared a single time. CDR3 in DNA: TGTGCCACCATTTTGTCAACAGGGGCTGGAAACACCATATATTTT. It specifies CATILSTGAGNTIYF. The rearrangement links TRBV6-5 to TRBJ1-3; 7 positions match TRBD1. CDR3 length equals 15 residues. CDR1 MNHEY and CDR2 SVGAGI come from the germline V gene. Trimming removed 10 bases from V and 2 bases from J; junction bases left unmatched: 11.

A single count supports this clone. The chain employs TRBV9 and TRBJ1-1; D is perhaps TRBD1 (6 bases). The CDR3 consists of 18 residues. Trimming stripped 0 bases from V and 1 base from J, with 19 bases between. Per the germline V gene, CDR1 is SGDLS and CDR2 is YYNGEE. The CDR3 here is CASSVAWDTLSGNTEAFF. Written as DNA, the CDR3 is TGTGCCAGCAGCGTAGCTTGGGACACCCTGAGCGGGAACACTGAAGCTTTCTTT. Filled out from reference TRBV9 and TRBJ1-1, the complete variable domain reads DSGVTQTPKHLITATGQRVTLRCSPRSGDLSVYWYQQSLDQGLQFLIQYYNGEERAKGNILERFSAQQFPDLHSELNLSSLELGDSALYFCASSVAWDTLSGNTEAFFGQGTRLTVV.

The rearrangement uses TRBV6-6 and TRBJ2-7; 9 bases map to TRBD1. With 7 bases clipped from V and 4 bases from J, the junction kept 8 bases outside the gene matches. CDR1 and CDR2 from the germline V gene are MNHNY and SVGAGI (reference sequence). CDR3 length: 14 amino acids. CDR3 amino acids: CASTSQGATYEQYF. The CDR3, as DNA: TGTGCCAGCACCTCACAGGGGGCAACGTACGAGCAGTACTTC.

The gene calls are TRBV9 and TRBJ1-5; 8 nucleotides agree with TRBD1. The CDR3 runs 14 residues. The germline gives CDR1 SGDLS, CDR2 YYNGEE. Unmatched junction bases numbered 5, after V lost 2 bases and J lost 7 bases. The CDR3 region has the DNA TGTGCCAGCAGCGTCGGACAGGGAGGGCAGCCCCAGCATTTT. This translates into CASSVGQGGQPQHF.